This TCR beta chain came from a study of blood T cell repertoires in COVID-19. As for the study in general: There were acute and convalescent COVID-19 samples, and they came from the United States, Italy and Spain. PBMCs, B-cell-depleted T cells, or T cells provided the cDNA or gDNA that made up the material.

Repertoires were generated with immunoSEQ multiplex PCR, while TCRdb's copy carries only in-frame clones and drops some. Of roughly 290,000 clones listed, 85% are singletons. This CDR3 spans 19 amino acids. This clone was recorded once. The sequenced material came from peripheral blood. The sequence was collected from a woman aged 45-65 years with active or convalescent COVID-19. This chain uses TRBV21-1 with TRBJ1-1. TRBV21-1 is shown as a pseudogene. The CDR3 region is CASTNGRPGRQKQNTEAFF. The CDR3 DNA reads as TGTGCCAGCACCAACGGGAGGCCAGGCCGACAAAAACAGAACACTGAAGCTTTCTTT.